Presented here are 3 T cell receptor beta chains from one specimen sequenced in a study of cytomegalovirus exposure and HLA in healthy donors. Here immunoSEQ multiplex PCR was the method, and the copy in TCRdb shows in-frame clones only, minus some. Of about 250,000 clones in the sample, roughly 84% were seen once. The sample comprised PBMCs. Receptors were obtained from a man aged 18 to 30 in good health and CMV-seropositive.

The V call is TRBV25-1, the J call TRBJ2-1; 8 nucleotides align to TRBD2. Germline loops: CDR1 MGHDK, CDR2 SYGVNS. The J segment lost 1 base and the V segment lost 3 bases, leaving 2 bases of the junction unmatched. The CDR3 runs 15 residues. CDR3 nucleotides: TGTGCCAGCAGTGACGGCGGGAGGTCCTACAATGAGCAGTTCTTC. It codes for CASSDGGRSYNEQFF.

CDR3 sequence reads: CASSSGALLGEQYF. The CDR3, as DNA: TGCGCCAGCAGCTCAGGGGCCCTCTTGGGCGAGCAGTACTTC. This chain joins TRBV5-1 and TRBJ2-7; D might be TRBD1 (6 bases). This CDR3 has 14 residues. CDR1 is SGHRS, CDR2 YFSETQ, per germline. V was clipped by 3 bases and J by 6 bases, with 16 bases between them.

The rearrangement links TRBV28 to TRBJ1-1, with 9 bases that match TRBD1. The CDR3 has 13 amino acids. Trimming took 6 bases from V and 1 from J; bases not matched to a gene: 0. Germline CDR1 and CDR2: MDHEN and SYDVKM. In nucleotides, the CDR3 is TGTGCCAGCAGACAGGGGGCGAACACTGAAGCTTTCTTT. This gives the protein CASRQGANTEAFF. Looking up the rest from reference TRBV28 and TRBJ1-1 gives the full variable domain: DVKVTQSSRYLVKRTGEKVFLECVQDMDHENMFWYRQDPGLGLRLIYFSYDVKMKEKGDIPEGYSVSREKKERFSLILESASTNQTSMYLCASRQGANTEAFFGQGTRLTVV.